The source of this T cell receptor beta chain is a study of beta chain features in type 1 diabetes. cDNA synthesis used the whole RNA isolate, giving expressed TCRB sequences. Only in-frame clones appear in the TCRdb table, and some are missing; sequencing was by immunoSEQ multiplex PCR. The table has about 740,000 clones, around an eighth seen once. The table lists this clone with a few counts. As yet, its antigen is unknown. This sample includes further DNA sequences coding for the same CDR3. General study points: Type 1 diabetes patients showed a moderate but significant shortening of TCRB CDR3s in all four CD4+ subsets.

The receptor comes from a man younger than 35 with type 1 diabetes. The sequenced sample was naive CD4+ T cells from blood.

The CDR3: CASSGDSYNEQFF. CDR3 DNA sequence: TGTGCCAGCAGTGGTGACAGTTACAATGAGCAGTTCTTC. The J gene is TRBJ2-1, the V gene TRBV2; weak D call: TRBD1 (5 bases). V shed 4 bases and J shed 4 bases, with 8 bases lying between them. The CDR3 totals 13 residues. CDR1 is SNHLY, CDR2 FYNNEI, per germline.